This T cell receptor beta chain was documented in a study of shared clonotypes between healthy human individuals. Study-level information: Per donor, three plates held CD4 naive cells, three held CD4 memory, two held CD8 naive and one held CD8 memory.

Naivety among CD8 cells was defined by CD45RO negativity and positive CCR7 selection, thereby excluding terminally differentiated effector memory CD45RA+ cells. Broader study findings: When compared with the clonotypes that were shared by all four sorted-subset donors, the non-shared clonotypes turned out to have lower generation probabilities. In general, naive subsets displayed greater estimated richness than memory subsets did. Clonotype sharing across donors was expected to vary with sequencing depth.

A note on this clone: Its antigen is undetermined.

The assay was immunoSEQ multiplex PCR, and TCRdb's table has in-frame clones only and misses some. The profile shows fewer than 1 million clones, roughly 96% of them singletons. V trimming: 5 bases; J trimming: 8 bases; junction bases outside the gene matches: 23. Germline CDR1 is SQVTM and CDR2 is ANQGSEA. This CDR3 is built from 17 residues. What was sequenced was naive CD8+ T cells sorted from blood. This sequence was found in a man aged 25 to 40 in good health. The chain has TRBV29-1 and TRBJ1-2; TRBD1 matches at 7 bases. Here the CDR3 DNA reads TGCAGCGTTATTCCTACCCTTAGACAGGGAGTGGGCGTCGGCTACACCTTC. It specifies CSVIPTLRQGVGVGYTF.